This passage covers 23 T cell receptor beta chains from one sample sequenced in a study of T cells after yellow fever vaccination. MiXCR was run by TCRdb on the 5' RACE reads, yielding one entry per CDR3 protein. Altogether more than 95,000 distinct CDR3 sequences are present, about 7.4% being singletons, with the ten largest covering just under 2.5%. The starting material was CD4+ T cells sorted from PBMCs, obtained 10 to 11 days after the first yellow fever vaccination. The origin of the receptors is a man younger than 35 who received the YFV17D yellow fever vaccine.

V usage is TRBV4-3 and J usage is TRBJ1-3; no definite D call. There are 15 residues in the CDR3. V was cut by 0 bases and J by 8 bases, with 14 bases left in between. From germline, CDR1 is LGHNA and CDR2 YSLEER. CDR3 in amino acids: CASSQDRNSGDTIYF. The CDR3 nucleotides are TGCGCCAGCAGCCAAGATAGGAACTCTGGGGACACCATATATTTT.

The gene calls are TRBV29-1 and TRBJ2-1; D is ambiguous. From germline, CDR1 is SQVTM and CDR2 ANQGSEA. The V gene lost 2 bases and the J gene lost 4 bases, with 6 bases spanning the gap. CDR3 size: 12 residues. The CDR3 DNA is TGCAGCGTTGAAAAGGAGTACAATGAGCAGTTCTTC. Its translation: CSVEKEYNEQFF.

This clonotype was seen many times. The chain links TRBV7-2 to TRBJ2-2; D is undetermined. With 2 bases removed from V and 5 bases from J, the gap between germline ends came to 9 bases. The CDR3 is 14 amino acids. The V gene's germline CDR1 is SGHTA and CDR2 FQGNSA. CDR3 sequence (DNA): TGTGCCAGCAGCTTATTGGGCGAGACCGGGGAGCTGTTTTTT. Residues: CASSLLGETGELFF.

This chain connects TRBV3-1 to TRBJ2-2; either TRBD1 or TRBD2 may fit D (5 bases each). Trimming removed 8 bases from V and 3 bases from J, with 13 bases in between. The CDR3 is made up of 14 amino acids. CDR1 and CDR2 from the germline V gene are LGHDT and YNNKEL (reference sequence). The CDR3 region is CASCPVGDTGELFF. The CDR3 coding sequence is TGTGCCAGCTGCCCCGTGGGGGACACCGGGGAGCTGTTTTTT.

This clonotype was found a few times. The chain is built from TRBV7-3 and TRBJ2-2; 7 bases agree with TRBD2. The length of the CDR3 is 19 residues. Germline CDR1 reads SGHTA; CDR2 reads FQGTGA. V trimming: 2 bases; J trimming: 0 bases; junction bases outside the gene matches: 12. Here the CDR3 reads CASSLRGEGRYANTGELFF. CDR3 DNA: TGTGCCAGCAGCTTACGGGGGGAGGGGAGATACGCGAACACCGGGGAGCTGTTTTTT. Full variable domain (remainder filled in from reference TRBV7-3 and TRBJ2-2): GAGVSQTPSNKVTEKGKYVELRCDPISGHTALYWYRQSLGQGPEFLIYFQGTGAADDSGLPNDRFFAVRPEGSVSTLKIQRTERGDSAVYLCASSLRGEGRYANTGELFFGEGSRLTVL.

The chain is built from TRBV5-1 and TRBJ2-1; 9 nucleotides agree with TRBD1. CDR3 length: 15 residues. Germline V gene lookup returns CDR1 SGHRS and CDR2 YFSETQ. The V and J ends lost 4 bases and 6 bases, in that order; junction bases with no gene match: 8. In DNA form, the CDR3 reads TGCGCCAGCAGCCAGGGGACAGGGCCCATCAATGAGCAGTTCTTC. As protein: CASSQGTGPINEQFF. The full variable domain, completed using reference TRBV5-1 and TRBJ2-1, is KAGVTQTPRYLIKTRGQQVTLSCSPISGHRSVSWYQQTPGQGLQFLFEYFSETQRNKGNFPGRFSGRQFSNSRSEMNVSTLELGDSALYLCASSQGTGPINEQFFGPGTRLTVL.

This clonotype was counted many times. This chain connects TRBV25-1 to TRBJ1-1; TRBD1 matches 8 bases. This CDR3 comprises 14 residues. Trimming at V came to 4 bases and at J to 7 bases, leaving 8 bases not matched to a gene. CDR1 is MGHDK, CDR2 SYGVNS, per germline. This chain's CDR3 is CASSGRQGQGEAFF. DNA of the CDR3: TGTGCCAGCAGTGGACGACAGGGGCAGGGTGAAGCTTTCTTT.

This clonotype was detected ten times or more. V usage is TRBV24-1 and J usage is TRBJ1-1; D call uncertain. Trimming pared 3 bases from V and 14 bases from J, leaving 15 bases between. Germline CDR1 is KGHDR and CDR2 is SFDVKD. This CDR3 has 12 amino acids. The CDR3 sequence is CATSDASEVLFF. The CDR3 nucleotides are TGTGCCACCAGTGATGCCTCGGAAGTCCTATTCTTT.

Ten or more counts support this clonotype. The V call is TRBV7-3, the J call TRBJ2-3, with 8 bases matching TRBD2. There are 14 residues in the CDR3. V lost 3 bases and J lost 4; bases outside the gene matches: 3. Per the germline V gene, CDR1 is SGHTA and CDR2 is FQGTGA. The CDR3 coding sequence is TGTGCCAGCAGCTTTGGACTAGCTGCAGATACGCAGTATTTT. It specifies CASSFGLAADTQYF.

This clonotype was observed at least ten times. V is TRBV28 and J is TRBJ2-5; 10 bases match TRBD2. The CDR3 has 15 amino acids. Germline V lookup: CDR1 MDHEN, CDR2 SYDVKM. The V gene end was trimmed by 5 bases and the J gene end by 2 bases; junction bases not matched to a gene: 5. In DNA, the CDR3 is TGTGCCAGCAGTCCTAGCGGGGGTTTACAAGAGACCCAGTACTTC. This translates into CASSPSGGLQETQYF.

There are many counts of this clonotype. The J gene is TRBJ1-6, the V gene TRBV7-2, with D unclear. CDR3 length equals 15 residues. V lost 3 bases and J 9 bases, leaving 15 bases between the germline ends. The germline V gene has CDR1 SGHTA and CDR2 FQGNSA. The CDR3 sequence: CASSLGSVVVSPLHF. CDR3 bases: TGTGCCAGCAGCTTGGGGTCAGTAGTAGTTTCACCCCTCCACTTT.

This clonotype was detected many times. This chain uses TRBV5-1 with TRBJ2-1; 8 bases map to TRBD2. Per germline, CDR1 SGHRS and CDR2 YFSETQ. This CDR3 has 16 amino acids. V lost 10 bases and J lost 0; bases outside the gene matches: 12. CDR3 protein: CACWEAGALSYNEQFF. As DNA, the CDR3 is TGCGCCTGCTGGGAAGCGGGGGCCCTCTCCTACAATGAGCAGTTCTTC.

This clonotype was counted many times. The chain carries TRBV3-1 and TRBJ2-1; D call uncertain. The CDR3 is 16 amino acids. Germline V gene data show CDR1 as LGHDT and CDR2 as YNNKEL (reference sequence). Trimming removed 3 bases from V and 6 bases from J, with 18 bases in between. The DNA for the CDR3 is TGTGCCAGCAGCCACTCCTACCGCTACTACCGCAATGAGCAGTTCTTC. This codes for CASSHSYRYYRNEQFF.

This clonotype was counted at least ten times. This sequence joins TRBV4-1 and TRBJ1-4, with 7 bases matching TRBD1. The V gene's germline CDR1 is MGHRA and CDR2 YSYEKL. This CDR3 region has 15 residues. With 10 bases clipped from V and 9 bases from J, the junction kept 17 bases outside the gene matches. CDR3 amino acids: CATRNYRGAAQKLFF. The DNA of the CDR3 is TGCGCCACCAGAAACTACAGGGGAGCCGCCCAAAAACTGTTTTTT.

This clonotype came up many times. The genes are TRBV15 and TRBJ1-1; possible D gene TRBD1, 5 bases. V lost 4 bases to trimming and J lost 2 bases, with 14 bases between them. The V gene's germline CDR1 is LNHNV and CDR2 YYDKDF (reference sequence). This CDR3 has 15 residues. CDR3 in DNA: TGTGCCACCAGCACATCAAGACAGAGCAACACTGAAGCTTTCTTT. It yields the protein CATSTSRQSNTEAFF.

In regard to this clonotype: With a much larger clone just one base away, this may be a read error. The chain has TRBV6-5 and TRBJ2-7; 7 bases align to TRBD1. CDR1 and CDR2 from the germline V gene are MNHEY and SVGAGI. This CDR3 region has 13 residues. In DNA form, the CDR3 reads TGTGCCAGCCGTTACAGGGGCACCTACGAGCAGTACTTC. The encoded protein is CASRYRGTYEQYF.

This clonotype was seen many times. This rearrangement joins TRBV7-2 to TRBJ2-3, with TRBD1 as a possible D gene (5 bases). The CDR3 runs to 14 residues. From germline, CDR1 is SGHTA and CDR2 FQGNSA. The ends were cut back, 5 bases at V and 4 bases at J, with 13 bases in the middle. CDR3 in DNA: TGTGCCAGCAGCGTCCTAGGGGTTTCAGATACGCAGTATTTT. Amino acids: CASSVLGVSDTQYF.

This clonotype was found a few times. V usage is TRBV6-5 and J usage is TRBJ2-7; no clear D. Germline V lookup: CDR1 MNHEY, CDR2 SVGAGI. Trimming stripped 0 bases from V and 2 bases from J, with 17 bases between. The CDR3 spans 17 residues. CDR3 sequence reads: CASSYSKPAELTYEQYF. The CDR3 coding sequence is TGTGCCAGCAGTTACTCGAAGCCAGCTGAATTAACCTACGAGCAGTACTTC.

Ten or more counts support this clonotype. The chain links TRBV5-1 to TRBJ1-4, with D tentatively TRBD1 (6 bases). CDR1 and CDR2 from the germline V gene are SGHRS and YFSETQ. Trimming pared 4 bases from V and 3 bases from J, leaving 13 bases between. This CDR3 is 15 amino acids long. The CDR3 nucleotides read TGCGCCAGCAGCCCCTTAGGGGGGTCTAATGAAAAACTGTTTTTT. Translation: CASSPLGGSNEKLFF.

This clonotype has at least ten counts. The rearrangement joins TRBV5-1 to TRBJ2-5, with 13 bases fitting TRBD2. The trim removed 4 bases at V and 1 base at J, leaving 4 bases unmatched. Looked up from germline, CDR1 is SGHRS and CDR2 is YFSETQ. CDR3 size: 16 residues. CDR3 coding DNA: TGCGCCAGCAGCCCCGGGACTAGCGGGGCCCAAGAGACCCAGTACTTC. Its translation is CASSPGTSGAQETQYF.

This clonotype was counted at least ten times. V is TRBV6-5 and J is TRBJ2-6; tentative D call: TRBD2 (5 bases). CDR3 length: 16 residues. V was pared by 8 bases and J by 0 bases, with 14 bases between. Germline V gene lookup returns CDR1 MNHEY and CDR2 SVGAGI. The CDR3 DNA sequence: TGTGCCAGCTCCGACTTAACTAGCTCTGGGGCCAACGTCCTGACTTTC. It is translated as CASSDLTSSGANVLTF.

This clonotype was seen at least ten times. The chain recombines TRBV28 with TRBJ1-5; D unresolved. CDR1 is MDHEN, CDR2 SYDVKM, per germline. The V gene lost 6 bases and the J gene lost 4 bases, with 7 bases spanning the gap. The CDR3 is made up of 12 amino acids. This CDR3 is CASRSLNQPQHF. CDR3 in DNA: TGTGCCAGCAGGAGCCTTAATCAGCCCCAGCATTTT. Complete variable domain (other parts from reference TRBV28 and TRBJ1-5): DVKVTQSSRYLVKRTGEKVFLECVQDMDHENMFWYRQDPGLGLRLIYFSYDVKMKEKGDIPEGYSVSREKKERFSLILESASTNQTSMYLCASRSLNQPQHFGDGTRLSIL.

This clonotype came up many times. V is TRBV7-9 and J is TRBJ1-1, with 9 bases fitting TRBD1. The junction had 3 bases not matched to a gene; V was cut back by 5 bases and J by 5 bases. The length of the CDR3 is 13 residues. Germline V gene lookup returns CDR1 SEHNR and CDR2 FQNEAQ (reference sequence). For the CDR3, the DNA is TGTGCCAGCAGCGCTGGACAGGGGACTGAAGCTTTCTTT. This gives the protein CASSAGQGTEAFF.